The T cell receptor beta chain under discussion was sequenced for a study of blood T cell repertoires in COVID-19. Study background: COVID-19 samples collected from the United States, Italy and Spain covered acute and convalescent phases. Nucleic acid was either cDNA or gDNA, and it came from T cells, B-cell-depleted T cells, or PBMCs.

Germline CDR1 reads SNHLY; CDR2 reads FYNNEI. V was shortened by 4 bases and J by 6 bases, with 15 bases between the two germline ends. This CDR3 is built from 14 residues. How the authors handled the data: Amplification of reference gene primers provided the estimated nucleated cell counts. Repertoires were generated with immunoSEQ multiplex PCR, while TCRdb's copy carries only in-frame clones and drops some. Clone size and the V and J calls come from that table; the DNA yielded D and trimming. The profile shows a few hundred thousand clones, about four fifths of them singletons. This sequence originates from an elderly man with acute or convalescent COVID-19. This chain joins TRBV2 and TRBJ1-1; tentatively, D is TRBD1 (5 bases). The sequenced sample consisted of peripheral blood. CDR3 region: CASSGEGRYAEAFF. In DNA, the CDR3 is TGTGCCAGCAGTGGGGAGGGGCGGTACGCTGAAGCTTTCTTT.